These T cell receptor beta chains were read from a single sample in a study of graft-versus-host responses after intestinal transplantation. Their antigens remain unidentified. Sequencing was performed with immunoSEQ multiplex PCR; in TCRdb, only in-frame clones are kept and a portion is missing. The sample carries 90,000 to 150,000 clones, 85% to 95% recorded once. The sample here was unstimulated CD4+ T cells sorted from spleen or lymph node cells, taken before intestinal transplant. Receptors originate from a human donor who received an intestinal transplant. CDR3s include the opening cysteine and the closing phenylalanine or tryptophan. Each record gives: clone size, V gene, J gene, CDR3 length, D gene, CDR3 DNA, CDR3 protein. D genes are given only for firm matches. Rows give clone size only sometimes, using once, few, many, or a class for an expanded clone.

>NA|TRBV7-2|TRBJ2-2|15|NA
TGTGCCAGCAGCCAGGGGAACCTTAACACCGGGGAGCTGTTTTTT
CASSQGNLNTGELFF
>NA|TRBV6-6|TRBJ2-5|15|TRBD2
TGTGCCAGCAGTTTCGGCGGGAGCTACCAAGAGACCCAGTACTTC
CASSFGGSYQETQYF
>NA|TRBV19|TRBJ2-3|15|NA
TGTGCCAGCAAGGACAGACCTTTAGGCACAGATACGCAGTATTTT
CASKDRPLGTDTQYF
>NA|TRBV7-8|TRBJ1-1|18|NA
TGTGCCAGCAGCTTAGTATCCAGGGCGCCCTTTGGAAACACTGAAGCTTTCTTT
CASSLVSRAPFGNTEAFF
>NA|TRBV30|TRBJ2-7|15|NA
TGTGCCTGGAGTGCTAACGGAGACAAACGGCACGAGCAGTACTTC
CAWSANGDKRHEQYF
>NA|TRBV6-5|TRBJ2-7|15|TRBD1
TGTGCCAGCAGCCGAGGAACGGGACAGGGCTACGAGCAGTACTTC
CASSRGTGQGYEQYF
>NA|TRBV4-1|TRBJ1-2|19|NA
TGCGCCAGCAGCCAAGATCCCTTTGACACCAGGGTAGCTAACTATGGCTACACCTTC
CASSQDPFDTRVANYGYTF
>NA|TRBV9|TRBJ2-1|13|TRBD2
TGTGCCAGCAGCGTAGCGGGAGGGAATGAGCAGTTCTTC
CASSVAGGNEQFF
>NA|TRBV6-5|TRBJ1-2|14|NA
TGTGCCAGCAGCCGAGACAGGTTTAACTATGGCTACACCTTC
CASSRDRFNYGYTF
>NA|TRBV7-9|TRBJ1-2|12|TRBD1
TGTGCCAGCAGACCGACAGGGGAGGGCTACACCTTC
CASRPTGEGYTF
>NA|TRBV6-5|TRBJ1-5|14|NA
TGTGCCAGCAGTGAAGGTCAGCGGGGTCAGCCCCAGCATTTT
CASSEGQRGQPQHF
>NA|TRBV5-8|TRBJ1-5|16|TRBD1
TGTGCCAGCAGCCGTGGACAGGCGACTAGCAATCAGCCCCAGCATTTT
CASSRGQATSNQPQHF
>NA|TRBV28|TRBJ2-5|17|TRBD1
TGTGCCAGCAGTTCCTACACGACAGGGGGAATTCAAGAGACCCAGTACTTC
CASSSYTTGGIQETQYF
>NA|TRBV7-3|TRBJ2-6|17|NA
TGTGCCAGCAGCTTAGCCAATCATCCCTCTGGGGCCAACGTCCTGACTTTC
CASSLANHPSGANVLTF
>NA|TRBV2|TRBJ2-1|14|TRBD2
TGTGCCAGCACGGACGGGAGGGCCTACAATGAGCAGTTCTTC
CASTDGRAYNEQFF
>NA|TRBV6-1|TRBJ2-7|16|NA
TGTGCCAGCAGTGAACGCAGACAGCTTAGCTCCTACGAGCAGTACTTC
CASSERRQLSSYEQYF
>NA|TRBV28|TRBJ1-1|11|NA
TGTGCCAGCAGTTTCAACACTGAAGCTTTCTTT
CASSFNTEAFF
>NA|TRBV9|TRBJ2-1|15|NA
TGTGCCAGCAGCGTATTAGCGGCTCCCTACAATGAGCAGTTCTTC
CASSVLAAPYNEQFF
>once|TRBV18|TRBJ2-3|12|NA
TGTGCCAGCTCACCCTCGGTAGATACGCAGTATTTT
CASSPSVDTQYF
>NA|TRBV30|TRBJ2-3|15|TRBD2
TGTGCCTGGAGCCTGGGACTAGCGGAAACAGATACGCAGTATTTT
CAWSLGLAETDTQYF
>once|TRBV4-1|TRBJ2-3|15|TRBD1
TGCGCCAGTACACCAGGGGGAGAATTCACAGATACGCAGTATTTT
CASTPGGEFTDTQYF
>NA|TRBV5-1|TRBJ2-3|17|TRBD2
TGCGCCAGCAGCTTGGGGTTACGGCGGGAGGGGAGAGATACGCAGTATTTT
CASSLGLRREGRDTQYF
>few|TRBV6-5|TRBJ1-3|16|NA
TGTGCCAGCAGTTACTCGGCAGGAGGGGGTGGAAACACCATATATTTT
CASSYSAGGGGNTIYF
>NA|TRBV11-2|TRBJ1-5|14|NA
TGTGCCAGCAGCCCCTCCTTGGCCAATCAGCCCCAGCATTTT
CASSPSLANQPQHF
>NA|TRBV5-1|TRBJ2-1|16|TRBD2
TGCGCCAGCAGCACCGTAGCGGGAGGGCCGAGGAATGAGCAGTTCTTC
CASSTVAGGPRNEQFF
>NA|TRBV4-1|TRBJ2-7|18|TRBD2
TGCGCCAGCAGCCAAGGGAGGCTAGCGGGAGGGATGTCCTACGAGCAGTACTTC
CASSQGRLAGGMSYEQYF
>NA|TRBV5-1|TRBJ2-1|18|TRBD1
TGCGCCAGCAGCTCGTCGACCATATTACCGGGACAGGGGGAAGAGCAGTTCTTC
CASSSSTILPGQGEEQFF
>NA|TRBV28|TRBJ1-4|13|NA
TGTGCCAGCAGCCGGGGAACGCGGGAAAAACTGTTTTTT
CASSRGTREKLFF
>once|TRBV5-8|TRBJ2-5|13|TRBD1
TGTGCCAGCAGGACGGGACAGGGGGAGACCCAGTACTTC
CASRTGQGETQYF
>NA|TRBV10-3|TRBJ1-4|16|NA
TGTGCCATCAGTGCGGGCACGGCTGCAACTAATGAAAAACTGTTTTTT
CAISAGTAATNEKLFF
>NA|TRBV5-1|TRBJ2-1|12|NA
TGCGCCAGCAGCTTTCGGGGTGATGAGCAGTTCTTC
CASSFRGDEQFF
>NA|TRBV5-1|TRBJ2-3|13|NA
TGCGCCAGTAGAGGGACCCAAACAGATACGCAGTATTTT
CASRGTQTDTQYF
>NA|TRBV6-1|TRBJ2-7|13|TRBD1
TGTGCCAGCCGGACAGGGTTTAGCTACGAGCAGTACTTC
CASRTGFSYEQYF
>NA|TRBV10-3|TRBJ2-5|12|NA
TGTGCCATGGGCCAAGGGGGAGAGACCCAGTACTTC
CAMGQGGETQYF
>NA|TRBV19|TRBJ1-4|14|NA
TGTGCCAGTGCCTGGACCGCAACTAATGAAAAACTGTTTTTT
CASAWTATNEKLFF
>NA|TRBV14|TRBJ2-7|15|TRBD2
TGTGCCAGCAGCCAAGAGGCCGGGGGGTGGAACGAGCAGTACTTC
CASSQEAGGWNEQYF
>NA|TRBV6-1|TRBJ1-5|15|TRBD1
TGTGCCAGCAGTGGGACAGGGCTACCCAATCAGCCCCAGCATTTT
CASSGTGLPNQPQHF
>NA|TRBV25-1|TRBJ1-1|14|NA
TGTGCCAGCAGTGCCACAGCCCAGGGGACTGAAGCTTTCTTT
CASSATAQGTEAFF
>NA|TRBV30|TRBJ1-5|14|NA
TGTGCCTGGACTTCGGGCAGGGCTAATCAGCCCCAGCATTTT
CAWTSGRANQPQHF
>NA|TRBV15|TRBJ1-2|13|NA
TGTGCCACCAGCAGAGGTGCAGAATATGGCTACACCTTC
CATSRGAEYGYTF
>NA|TRBV5-4|TRBJ2-3|15|NA
TGTGCCAGCAGCTTGTGGCAGGGAGGAACAGATACGCAGTATTTT
CASSLWQGGTDTQYF
>once|TRBV12-5|TRBJ1-5|16|NA
TGTGCTAGTGGTTTTCAAGGACAGCATAGCAATCAGCCCCAGCATTTT
CASGFQGQHSNQPQHF